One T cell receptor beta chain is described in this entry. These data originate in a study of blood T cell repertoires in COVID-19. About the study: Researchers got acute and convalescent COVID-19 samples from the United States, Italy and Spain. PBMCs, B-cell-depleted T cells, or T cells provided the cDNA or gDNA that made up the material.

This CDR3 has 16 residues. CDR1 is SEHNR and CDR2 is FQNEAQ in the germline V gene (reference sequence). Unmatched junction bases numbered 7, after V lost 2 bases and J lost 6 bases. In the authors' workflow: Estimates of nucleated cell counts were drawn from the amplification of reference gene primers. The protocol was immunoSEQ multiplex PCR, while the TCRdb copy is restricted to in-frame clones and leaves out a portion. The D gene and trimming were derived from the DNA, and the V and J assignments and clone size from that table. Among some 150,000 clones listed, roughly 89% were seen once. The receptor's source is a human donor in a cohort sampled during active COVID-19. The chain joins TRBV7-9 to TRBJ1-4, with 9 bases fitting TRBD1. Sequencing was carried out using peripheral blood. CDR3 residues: CASSLFRGQGHEKLFF. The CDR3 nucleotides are TGTGCCAGCAGCTTATTCCGGGGACAGGGACATGAAAAACTGTTTTTT.